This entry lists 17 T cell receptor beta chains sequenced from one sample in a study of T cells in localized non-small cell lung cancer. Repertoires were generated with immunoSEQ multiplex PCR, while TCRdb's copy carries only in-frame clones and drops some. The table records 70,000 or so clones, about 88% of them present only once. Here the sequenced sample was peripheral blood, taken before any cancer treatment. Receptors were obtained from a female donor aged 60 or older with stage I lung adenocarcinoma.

DNA for the CDR3: TGTGCCAGCAGTGAAATAGGTGAGAACACTGAAGCTTTCTTT. Its translation: CASSEIGENTEAFF. V is TRBV25-1 and J is TRBJ1-1; D is unresolved. The CDR3 length is 14 residues. V gave up 2 bases and J gave up 1 base, with 8 bases separating them. CDR1 MGHDK and CDR2 SYGVNS come from the germline V gene.

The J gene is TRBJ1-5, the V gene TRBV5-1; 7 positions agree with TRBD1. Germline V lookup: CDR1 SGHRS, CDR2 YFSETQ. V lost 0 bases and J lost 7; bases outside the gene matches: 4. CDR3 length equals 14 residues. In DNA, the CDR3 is TGCGCCAGCAGCTTGGGACAGGGTGAACAGCCCCAGCATTTT. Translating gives CASSLGQGEQPQHF.

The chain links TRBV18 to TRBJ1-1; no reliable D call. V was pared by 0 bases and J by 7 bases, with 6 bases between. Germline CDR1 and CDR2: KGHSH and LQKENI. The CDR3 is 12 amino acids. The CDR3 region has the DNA TGTGCCAGCTCACCACCGGACGGTGAAGCTTTCTTT. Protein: CASSPPDGEAFF.

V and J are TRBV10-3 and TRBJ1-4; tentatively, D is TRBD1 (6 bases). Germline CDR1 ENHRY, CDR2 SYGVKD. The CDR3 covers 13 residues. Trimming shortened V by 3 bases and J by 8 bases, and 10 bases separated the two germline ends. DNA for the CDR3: TGTGCCATCAGTGACAGGGGAGACGAAAAACTGTTTTTT. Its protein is CAISDRGDEKLFF.

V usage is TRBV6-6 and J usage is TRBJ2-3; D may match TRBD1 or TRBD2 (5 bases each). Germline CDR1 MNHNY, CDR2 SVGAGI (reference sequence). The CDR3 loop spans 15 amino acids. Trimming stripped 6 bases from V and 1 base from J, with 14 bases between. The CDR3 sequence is CASSRSRDRTDTQYF. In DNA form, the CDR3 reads TGTGCCAGCAGCCGTTCTCGGGACCGCACAGATACGCAGTATTTT.

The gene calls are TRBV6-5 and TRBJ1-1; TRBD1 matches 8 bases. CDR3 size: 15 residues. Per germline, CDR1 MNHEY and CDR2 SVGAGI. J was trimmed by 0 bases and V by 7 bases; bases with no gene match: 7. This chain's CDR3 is CASIRGGQVNTEAFF. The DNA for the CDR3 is TGTGCCAGCATACGAGGGGGACAGGTGAACACTGAAGCTTTCTTT.

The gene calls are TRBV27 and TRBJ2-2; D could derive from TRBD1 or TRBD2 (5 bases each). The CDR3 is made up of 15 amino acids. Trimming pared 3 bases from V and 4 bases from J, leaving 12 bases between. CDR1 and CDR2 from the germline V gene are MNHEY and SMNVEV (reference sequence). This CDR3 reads CASSLRGVLTGELFF. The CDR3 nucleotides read TGTGCCAGCAGTTTGAGGGGAGTTCTCACCGGGGAGCTGTTTTTT.

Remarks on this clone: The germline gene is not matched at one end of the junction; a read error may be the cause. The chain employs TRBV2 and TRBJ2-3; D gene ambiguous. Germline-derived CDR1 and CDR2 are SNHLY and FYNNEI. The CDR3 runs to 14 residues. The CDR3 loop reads CAGRRPPLTDTQYF. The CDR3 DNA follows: TGTGCCGGCAGACGGCCGCCACTCACAGATACGCAGTATTTT.

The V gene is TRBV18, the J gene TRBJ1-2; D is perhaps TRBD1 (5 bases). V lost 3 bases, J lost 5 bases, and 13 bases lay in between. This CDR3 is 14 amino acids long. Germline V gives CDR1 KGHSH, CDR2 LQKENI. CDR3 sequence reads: CASSPGHEEYGYTF. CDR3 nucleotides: TGTGCCAGCTCACCTGGACACGAGGAGTATGGCTACACCTTC.

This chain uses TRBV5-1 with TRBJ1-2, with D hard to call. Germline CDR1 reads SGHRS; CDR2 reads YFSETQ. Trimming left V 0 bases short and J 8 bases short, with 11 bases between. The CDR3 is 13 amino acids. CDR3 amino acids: CASSLVGVRGYTF. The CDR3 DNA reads TGCGCCAGCAGCTTGGTTGGGGTTCGGGGCTACACCTTC.

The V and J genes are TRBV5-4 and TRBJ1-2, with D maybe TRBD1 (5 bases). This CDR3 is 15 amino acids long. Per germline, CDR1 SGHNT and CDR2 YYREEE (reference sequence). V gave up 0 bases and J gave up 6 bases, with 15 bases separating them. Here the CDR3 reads CASSLAARGVDGYTF. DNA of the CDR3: TGTGCCAGCAGCTTGGCCGCTCGGGGGGTGGATGGCTACACCTTC.

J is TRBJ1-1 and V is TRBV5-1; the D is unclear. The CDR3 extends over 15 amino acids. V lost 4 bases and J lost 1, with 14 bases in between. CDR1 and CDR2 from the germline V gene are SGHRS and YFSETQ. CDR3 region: CASSPDPKGNTEAFF. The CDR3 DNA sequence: TGCGCCAGCAGCCCGGATCCGAAGGGGAACACTGAAGCTTTCTTT.

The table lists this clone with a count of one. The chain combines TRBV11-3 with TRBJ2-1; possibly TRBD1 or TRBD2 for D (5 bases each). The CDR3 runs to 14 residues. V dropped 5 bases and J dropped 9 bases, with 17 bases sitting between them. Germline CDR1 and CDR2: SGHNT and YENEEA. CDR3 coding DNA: TGTGCCAGCAGCCGGCTTGAGGGGTACGGTGAGCAGTTCTTC. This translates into CASSRLEGYGEQFF.

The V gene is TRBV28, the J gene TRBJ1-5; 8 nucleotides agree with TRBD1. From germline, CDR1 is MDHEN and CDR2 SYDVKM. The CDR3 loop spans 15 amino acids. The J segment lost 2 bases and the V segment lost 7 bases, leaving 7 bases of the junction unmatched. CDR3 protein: CASNLGTGGNQPQHF. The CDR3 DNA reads TGTGCCAGCAATCTAGGGACAGGAGGCAATCAGCCCCAGCATTTT.

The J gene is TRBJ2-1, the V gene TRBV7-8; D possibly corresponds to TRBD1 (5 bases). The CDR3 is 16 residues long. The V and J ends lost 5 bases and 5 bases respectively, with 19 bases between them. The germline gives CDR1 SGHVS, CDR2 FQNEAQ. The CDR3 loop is CASSPPTLAQDNEQFF. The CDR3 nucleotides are TGTGCCAGCAGCCCCCCCACATTAGCACAGGACAATGAGCAGTTCTTC.

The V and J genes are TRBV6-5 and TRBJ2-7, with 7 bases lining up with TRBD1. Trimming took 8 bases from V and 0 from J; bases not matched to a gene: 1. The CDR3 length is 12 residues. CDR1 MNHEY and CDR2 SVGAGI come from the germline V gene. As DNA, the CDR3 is TGTGCCAGCCAGGGGGACTCCTACGAGCAGTACTTC. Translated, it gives CASQGDSYEQYF.

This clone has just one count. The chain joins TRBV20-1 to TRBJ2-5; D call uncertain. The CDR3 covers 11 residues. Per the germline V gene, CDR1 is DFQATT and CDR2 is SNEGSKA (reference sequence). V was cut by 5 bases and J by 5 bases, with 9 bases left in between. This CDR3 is CSALIRETQYF. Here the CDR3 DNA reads TGCAGTGCTCTCATTCGGGAGACCCAGTACTTC.